The 2 T cell receptor beta chains in this list originate from one sample, sequenced in a study of cytomegalovirus exposure and HLA in healthy donors. Here immunoSEQ multiplex PCR was the method, and the copy in TCRdb shows in-frame clones only, minus some. The sample has about 130,000 clones, around nine tenths seen once. The sample consisted of PBMCs. All receptors come from a man aged 30-40 years in good health and CMV-seronegative.

The chain carries TRBV7-9 and TRBJ1-2; D possibly corresponds to TRBD1 (5 bases). Germline CDR1 reads SEHNR; CDR2 reads FQNEAQ (reference sequence). The V gene lost 3 bases and the J gene lost 5 bases, with 19 bases spanning the gap. The CDR3 runs to 16 residues. CDR3 sequence (DNA): TGTGCCAGCAGCTTGAGTATTGCGGGGAAGGGGTATGGCTACACCTTC. Translating it yields CASSLSIAGKGYGYTF.

This clone appeared a single time. CDR3 residues: CASKGDTEAFF. In DNA form, the CDR3 reads TGTGCCAGCAAGGGGGACACTGAAGCTTTCTTT. The rearrangement links TRBV6-1 to TRBJ1-1; TRBD1 is a possible D gene (6 bases). CDR1 is MNHNS, CDR2 SASEGT, per germline. The CDR3 contains 11 residues. Trimming cost V 7 bases and J 3 bases, with 6 bases left between them.